A single sample gave rise to the 7 T cell receptor beta chains below, sequenced in a study of shared clonotypes between healthy human individuals. Only CD45RO-negative cells positively selected for CCR7 counted as naive CD8 cells, so terminally differentiated effector memory CD45RA+ cells were excluded. The protocol was immunoSEQ multiplex PCR, while the TCRdb copy is restricted to in-frame clones and leaves out a portion. The profile shows about 800,000 clones, approximately 97% of them singletons. The sequenced sample was naive CD8+ T cells sorted from blood. The receptors were sampled from a man aged 30-40 years in good health.

This chain connects TRBV6-6 to TRBJ1-2; 9 positions agree with TRBD1. CDR1 is MNHNY, CDR2 SVGAGI, per germline (reference sequence). The CDR3 length is 14 residues. The V gene end was trimmed by 6 bases and the J gene end by 6 bases; junction bases not matched to a gene: 8. The chain's CDR3 is CASRDRGWVDGYTF. In DNA form, the CDR3 reads TGTGCCAGCAGGGACAGGGGTTGGGTTGATGGCTACACCTTC.

V gene TRBV4-1 combines with J gene TRBJ2-3; the match to TRBD2 covers 12 bases. Trimming at V came to 4 bases and at J to 2 bases, leaving 4 bases not matched to a gene. Germline loops: CDR1 MGHRA, CDR2 YSYEKL. This CDR3 has 16 residues. The CDR3 region has the DNA TGCGCCAGCAGCCCCACTAGCGGGAGGTACACAGATACGCAGTATTTT. This gives the protein CASSPTSGRYTDTQYF.

The chain links TRBV5-1 to TRBJ2-7, with 7 bases matching TRBD1. The CDR3 runs to 14 residues. From germline, CDR1 is SGHRS and CDR2 YFSETQ. The V segment lost 0 bases and the J segment 7 bases; nucleotides outside the gene matches: 7. For the CDR3, the DNA is TGCGCCAGCAGCTTGGCTTCAACAGGGGTAGAGCAGTACTTC. The encoded protein is CASSLASTGVEQYF.

The chain is built from TRBV10-3 and TRBJ2-7; 7 bases match TRBD2. The CDR3 covers 14 residues. From germline, CDR1 is ENHRY and CDR2 SYGVKD. The junction had 7 bases not matched to a gene; V was cut back by 2 bases and J by 6 bases. In DNA, the CDR3 is TGTGCCATCAGTGAGGGGACTACCCAGGTCGAGCAGTACTTC. Its protein product is CAISEGTTQVEQYF.

The chain combines TRBV29-1 with TRBJ2-1; D remains unclear. CDR3 length: 13 residues. Trimming cost V 0 bases and J 7 bases, with 10 bases left between them. Germline V gives CDR1 SQVTM, CDR2 ANQGSEA. The CDR3 sequence: CSVEDALQNEQFF. The DNA for the CDR3 is TGCAGCGTTGAAGATGCACTCCAAAATGAGCAGTTCTTC.

In this sample, this clone turned up once. V and J are TRBV12-5 and TRBJ2-1; TRBD2 matches at 10 bases. The V gene's germline CDR1 is LGHNT and CDR2 FRNRAP. CDR3 size: 18 residues. The ends lost 11 bases at V and 1 base at J; junction bases unmatched: 17. The CDR3 spells CAGLAGGTRFGSYNEQFF. CDR3 sequence (DNA): TGTGCTGGTTTAGCGGGGGGAACGCGGTTTGGATCCTACAATGAGCAGTTCTTC.

The chain couples TRBV7-9 to TRBJ2-3; tentative D call: TRBD1 (6 bases). The CDR3 consists of 14 residues. The V gene lost 5 bases and the J gene lost 5 bases, with 14 bases spanning the gap. CDR1 and CDR2 from the germline V gene are SEHNR and FQNEAQ (reference sequence). CDR3: CASSPPGAGDTQYF. The CDR3 DNA is TGTGCCAGCAGCCCCCCAGGGGCTGGAGATACGCAGTATTTT.